This T cell receptor beta chain appears in the sequencing data of a study of T cell changes during pregnancy in multiple sclerosis. Germline lookup yields CDR1 SEHNR and CDR2 FQNEAQ (reference sequence). The CDR3 contains 12 residues. V was pared by 2 bases and J by 6 bases, with 5 bases between. The table came from immunoSEQ multiplex PCR; TCRdb's copy has only in-frame clones and leaves some out. The repertoire holds tens of thousands of clones, with roughly nine tenths as singletons. This specimen consisted of peripheral blood, obtained in the first trimester of pregnancy. The chain links TRBV7-9 to TRBJ2-1; D remains unclear. The receptor was derived from a female donor in good health, enrolled as a control in a pregnancy study. For the CDR3, the DNA is TGTGCCAGCAGCTTAATCTTCAATGAGCAGTTCTTC. This gives the protein CASSLIFNEQFF.